Given below is one T cell receptor beta chain in context. Its antigen is unknown. This record belongs to a study of T-cell reconstitution after alpha-beta-depleted transplantation in children. Regarding the study as a whole: Some patients' high day-60 TCRbeta diversity was traced to surviving recipient T cells and thymic progenitors. Reports say that about two months after transplant, the alpha-beta T cells came out of several hundred graft clones that had expanded. One year after transplant, T-cell counts and diversity came mostly from newly produced T cells.

A TCRbeta library incorporating unique molecular identifiers was prepared. TCRdb called the PCR reads again in MiXCR, with one record for every CDR3 protein. The sample contains some 830,000 distinct CDR3 sequences, roughly 15% of which appear only once. Germline CDR1 reads SEHNR; CDR2 reads FQNEAQ (reference sequence). The CDR3 runs to 15 residues. V dropped 2 bases and J dropped 0 bases, with 7 bases sitting between them. The receptor was isolated from a male patient between 10 and 17 years old who had a stem cell transplant for acute lymphoblastic leukemia, so the T cells may come from the graft donor. The sequences come from PBMCs, mostly from graft donor cells, collected 360 days after TCRalphabeta/CD19-depleted stem cell transplant. The V and J genes are TRBV7-9 and TRBJ1-4; no firm D call. The CDR3 reads CASSLRDATNEKLFF. The CDR3 bases are TGTGCCAGCAGCTTACGGGATGCAACTAATGAAAAACTGTTTTTT.